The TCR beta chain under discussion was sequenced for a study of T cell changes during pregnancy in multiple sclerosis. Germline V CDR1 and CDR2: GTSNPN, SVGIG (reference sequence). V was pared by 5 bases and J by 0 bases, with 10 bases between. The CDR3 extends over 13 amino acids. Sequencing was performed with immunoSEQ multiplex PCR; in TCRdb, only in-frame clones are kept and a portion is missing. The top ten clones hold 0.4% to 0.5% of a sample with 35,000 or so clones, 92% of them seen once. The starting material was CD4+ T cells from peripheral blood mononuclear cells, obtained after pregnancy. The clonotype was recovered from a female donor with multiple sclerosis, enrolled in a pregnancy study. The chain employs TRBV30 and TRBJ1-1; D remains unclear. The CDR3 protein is CAWSEEVNTEAFF. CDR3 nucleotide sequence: TGTGCCTGGTCCGAGGAGGTGAACACTGAAGCTTTCTTT.